This is a list of T cell receptor beta chains from one sample in a study of blood T cells in healthy people across ages. MiXCR, run by TCRdb on the 5' RACE reads, gives a single entry per CDR3 protein. The repertoire has about 640,000 distinct CDR3 sequences, roughly three fifths of them found once; the top ten carry approximately 40%. Material for sequencing was blood. The receptors here all came from a man aged 55 to 69 in good health. Both conserved end residues are part of each CDR3. Fields, in order: V gene, J gene, D gene, CDR3 protein. A D gene is named only where the DNA matches it firmly.

TRBV7-2	TRBJ2-4	-	CACSLLGGQYF
TRBV28	TRBJ1-1	-	CASSFPTGMNTEAFF
TRBV11-2	TRBJ2-3	TRBD1	CASSFRLGQSTDTQYF
TRBV20-1	TRBJ1-2	-	CSASLQPGGYTF
TRBV27	TRBJ2-5	TRBD2	CASSRASGGEQETQYF
TRBV5-4	TRBJ2-5	-	CASSPGPGRPFSEQYF
TRBV5-1	TRBJ2-5	TRBD2	CASSPGLAGPETQYF
TRBV10-3	TRBJ2-2	TRBD1	CASTGQGATGELFF
TRBV20-1	TRBJ2-1	-	CSADGTRYNEQFF
TRBV13	-	-	CASSPRQGGGQTQYF
TRBV6-5	TRBJ2-3	-	CASSYSTELRTDTQYF
TRBV7-8	TRBJ2-5	-	CASSRGHQYQETQYF
TRBV6-2/TRBV6-3	-	-	CASSYYGLYNEQYF
TRBV29-1	TRBJ1-2	-	CSVTIGGTNYGYTF
TRBV20-1	TRBJ1-1	-	CSGAGRMNTEAFF
TRBV3-1	TRBJ2-3	-	CASSQDASMDTQYF
TRBV4-2	TRBJ1-2	-	CASSQDARAGRGYTF
TRBV7-9	-	-	CASSSTGSGEQYF
TRBV9	TRBJ2-5	TRBD1	CASSPPRTGDIQETQYF
TRBV7-9	TRBJ2-5	-	CASSLYPQETQYF
TRBV5-1	TRBJ2-3	-	CASSSGLSPDTQYF
TRBV7-9	TRBJ1-4	-	CASSPGRDEKLFF
TRBV29-1	TRBJ1-2	TRBD1	CSVGGTAIYGYTF
TRBV29-1	TRBJ2-1	TRBD2	CSVDGTGGAHNEQFF
TRBV5-1	TRBJ2-5	-	CASSLVRETQYF
TRBV12-3/TRBV12-4	TRBJ2-1	-	CASSSLAWGNEQFF
TRBV2	TRBJ1-1	-	CASSDWGRATEAFF
TRBV5-5	TRBJ2-5	-	CASSDYRAGETQYF
TRBV15	TRBJ2-5	TRBD1	CATSRGTGVVGTQYF
TRBV4-2	TRBJ1-2	-	CASSQATSLGYGYTF
TRBV12-3/TRBV12-4	TRBJ1-1	-	CASSLAGQGTEAFF
TRBV11-2	TRBJ2-1	TRBD1	CASSSLRGLRNEQFF
TRBV2	TRBJ2-1	TRBD2	CASRLSGEIYNEQFF
TRBV29-1	TRBJ1-1	-	CSADPPGQEAFF
TRBV5-1	TRBJ2-3	-	CASSQLGNLVADTQYF
TRBV7-2	TRBJ2-3	TRBD2	CASSPGTSGGTDTQYF
TRBV20-1	TRBJ1-5	TRBD1	CSARENRGRYSNQPQHF
TRBV6-6	TRBJ2-7	-	CASSYSRGSSYEQYF
TRBV4-3	TRBJ2-5	-	CASSQVNRGAQYF
TRBV7-2	TRBJ2-1	TRBD1	CASSYRGQGDQFF
TRBV15	TRBJ1-4	-	CATSGLITNEKLFF
TRBV5-1	TRBJ2-5	TRBD2	CASRAGTSGETQYF
TRBV7-2	TRBJ2-1	-	CASSFPGDYNEQFF
TRBV5-1	TRBJ2-7	TRBD1	CASSSLGQTSEQYF
TRBV20-1	TRBJ2-3	-	CSIYTDTQYF
TRBV5-1	TRBJ1-2	-	CASRTTLQTTAGPNTF
TRBV18	TRBJ1-1	-	CASSLQGALDTEAFF
TRBV24-1	TRBJ2-1	TRBD1	CATSDTPGQGANEQFF
TRBV20-1	TRBJ2-5	TRBD1	CSARGQGAGWKTQYF
TRBV29-1	TRBJ2-1	TRBD1	CSVGDRGNYYFSEQFF
TRBV2	TRBJ2-5	-	CASCREFQETQYF
TRBV9	TRBJ2-1	TRBD2	CAGSVSGEWNEQFF
TRBV5-6	TRBJ1-2	-	CASSARRSGYTF
TRBV29-1	TRBJ1-1	TRBD1	CSVEVSLQGGYTEAFF
TRBV3-1	TRBJ1-2	TRBD1	CASSQGLQGGRLGYTF
TRBV7-6	TRBJ2-7	-	CASSLQPGPYEQYF
TRBV7-9	TRBJ2-1	TRBD2	CASSELPSGRKNEQFF
TRBV29-1	TRBJ2-1	-	CSMGVSVNEQFF
TRBV20-1	TRBJ1-1	TRBD1	CSAREGATNTEAFF